This TCR beta chain stems from a study of blood T cell repertoires in COVID-19. Across the study: Acute and convalescent COVID-19 specimens originated in the United States, Italy and Spain. The analysed material was cDNA or gDNA that came from T cells, B-cell-depleted T cells, or PBMCs.

Under the authors' procedure: Nucleated cell counts were estimated from reference gene primer amplification. Here immunoSEQ multiplex PCR was the method, and the copy in TCRdb shows in-frame clones only, minus some. The V and J calls and clone size are taken from that table; D and trimming were inferred from the DNA. The data show about 59,000 clones, 87% seen once. Germline CDR1 SGHTA, CDR2 FQGNSA. V was cut by 3 bases and J by 0 bases, with 11 bases left in between. This CDR3 has 15 residues. Sequencing was done on a sample of peripheral blood. The source of this sequence is a man aged 55 to 69 with active or convalescent COVID-19. The chain uses TRBV7-2 and TRBJ1-1; TRBD1 is a possible D gene (6 bases). CDR3 amino acids: CASSFAGEMNTEAFF. Here the CDR3 DNA reads TGTGCCAGCAGCTTTGCAGGGGAAATGAACACTGAAGCTTTCTTT. Full variable domain (outside the CDR3, taken from reference TRBV7-2 and TRBJ1-1): GAGVSQSPSNKVTEKGKDVELRCDPISGHTALYWYRQSLGQGLEFLIYFQGNSAPDKSGLPSDRFSAERTGGSVSTLTIQRTQQEDSAVYLCASSFAGEMNTEAFFGQGTRLTVV.